Included here is one TCR beta chain sequence, with context. What it recognizes is unknown. The V gene lost 3 bases and the J gene lost 4 bases, with 9 bases spanning the gap. This CDR3 spans 12 amino acids. Germline V gene sequence: CDR1 DFQATT, CDR2 SNEGSKA (reference sequence). 5'RACE with constant-segment primers built TCRalpha and TCRbeta cDNA libraries with UMIs. TCRdb processed the 5' RACE reads anew with MiXCR; each CDR3 protein has one entry. The sample consists of 120,000 or so distinct CDR3 sequences, approximately 5.9% of them appearing once. The data originate from a study of T-cell memory formation after mild COVID-19. Whole-study context: For the most part, TCR clusters were specific to one donor. Study-wide results and limits: Clones that shrank (day 15 to 85) were balanced CD4/CD8, whereas later expanders leaned CD4+.

V usage is TRBV20-1 and J usage is TRBJ2-5; the D call may be TRBD1 or TRBD2 (6 bases each). This TCR came from an adult woman who had mild COVID-19 (a few samples of this study predate the infection). Cell type and time point are not known. The sample comprised PBMCs or a T cell subset sorted from them (not recorded which). The CDR3 sequence: CSASGGRETQYF. CDR3 DNA: TGCAGTGCTAGTGGGGGGCGAGAGACCCAGTACTTC.